This T cell receptor (beta chain) was obtained from a study of shared clonotypes between healthy human individuals. Template amounts of roughly 280 ng DNA, tens of thousands of T cell genomes, were employed in unsorted PBMC replicate PCRs. Methods used by the authors: Junction-only sequences without quality scores were provided by ImmunoSEQ, so filtering was different. Clones were read by immunoSEQ multiplex PCR, and TCRdb kept only the in-frame ones, dropping some. The D gene and trimming were derived from the DNA, and the V and J assignments and clone size from that table. Of some 480,000 clones listed, around 80% are singletons. CDR1 is MNHNY, CDR2 SVGAGI, per germline (reference sequence). There are 14 residues in the CDR3. V was trimmed by 2 bases and J by 0 bases, leaving 7 bases between them.

Input material: PBMCs. The sequence was collected from a woman between 40 and 55 years old in good health. Some clones in this sample may be carry-over from other donors' samples. This sequence joins TRBV6-6 and TRBJ1-1, with D perhaps matching TRBD1 (5 bases). In DNA form, the CDR3 reads TGTGCCAGCAGTTACGGGGGACTGAACACTGAAGCTTTCTTT. Its translation: CASSYGGLNTEAFF.